The sequence of this T cell receptor beta chain was determined in a study of somatic mutations in cytotoxic T cells in rheumatoid arthritis. Study as a whole: After diagnosis, patient blood (nearly 31 ml EDTA) was drawn right away, before any treatment was given. There were some V beta antibody-stained T-cell populations flow-sorted at nearly 100% purity, and these included V beta1+ cells sequenced for TCRB.

Some clones are missing from TCRdb's copy, which holds only in-frame ones; the method was immunoSEQ multiplex PCR. This sample has tens of thousands of clones; 78% occur once, and the top ten carry around 11%. CDR3 length: 15 residues. The ends were cut back, 0 bases at V and 3 bases at J, with 9 bases in the middle. Germline CDR1 and CDR2: MGHRA and YSYEKL. Researchers isolated CD4+ and CD8+ cells by positive magnetic bead selection and then checked their purity by flow cytometry. The TCR sequence derives from an adult with rheumatoid arthritis. The sample consisted of CD8+ T cells sorted from blood. V usage is TRBV4-1 and J usage is TRBJ1-5; the D is unclear. CDR3 amino acids: CASSQDSGYNQPQHF. The DNA for the CDR3 is TGCGCCAGCAGCCAAGATTCTGGATACAATCAGCCCCAGCATTTT.